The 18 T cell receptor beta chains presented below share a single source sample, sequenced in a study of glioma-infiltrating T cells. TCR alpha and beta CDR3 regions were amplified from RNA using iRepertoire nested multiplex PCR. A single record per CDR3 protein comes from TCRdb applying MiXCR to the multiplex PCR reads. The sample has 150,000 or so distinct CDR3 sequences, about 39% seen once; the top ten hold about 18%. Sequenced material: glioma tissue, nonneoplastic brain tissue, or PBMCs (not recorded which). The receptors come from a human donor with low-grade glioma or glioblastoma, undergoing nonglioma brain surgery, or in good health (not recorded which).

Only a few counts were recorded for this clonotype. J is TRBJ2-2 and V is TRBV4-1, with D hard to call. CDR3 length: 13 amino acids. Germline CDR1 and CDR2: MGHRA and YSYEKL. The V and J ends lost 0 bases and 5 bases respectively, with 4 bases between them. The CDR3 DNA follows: TGCGCCAGCAGCCAAGATCTGACCGGGGAGCTGTTTTTT. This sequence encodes CASSQDLTGELFF.

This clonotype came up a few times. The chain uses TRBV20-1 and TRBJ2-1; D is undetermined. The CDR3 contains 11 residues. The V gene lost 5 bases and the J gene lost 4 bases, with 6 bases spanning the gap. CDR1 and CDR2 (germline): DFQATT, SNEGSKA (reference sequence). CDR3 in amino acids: CSAQDYNEQFF. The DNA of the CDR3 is TGCAGTGCTCAAGATTACAATGAGCAGTTCTTC.

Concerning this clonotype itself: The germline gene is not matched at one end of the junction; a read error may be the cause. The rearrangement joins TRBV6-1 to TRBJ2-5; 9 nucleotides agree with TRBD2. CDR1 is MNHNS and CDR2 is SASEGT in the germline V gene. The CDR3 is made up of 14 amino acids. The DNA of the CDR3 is TGCGCCAGCAGTGAGAGACTAGCGGCGGAGACCCAGTACTTC. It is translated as CASSERLAAETQYF.

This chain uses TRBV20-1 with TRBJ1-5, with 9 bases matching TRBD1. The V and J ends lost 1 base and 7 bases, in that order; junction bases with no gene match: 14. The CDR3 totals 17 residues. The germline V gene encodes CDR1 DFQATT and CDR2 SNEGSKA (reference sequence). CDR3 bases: TGCAGTGCTAGAGGGGGACAGGGTAGTTTTTCATCCCAGCCCCAGCATTTT. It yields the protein CSARGGQGSFSSQPQHF.

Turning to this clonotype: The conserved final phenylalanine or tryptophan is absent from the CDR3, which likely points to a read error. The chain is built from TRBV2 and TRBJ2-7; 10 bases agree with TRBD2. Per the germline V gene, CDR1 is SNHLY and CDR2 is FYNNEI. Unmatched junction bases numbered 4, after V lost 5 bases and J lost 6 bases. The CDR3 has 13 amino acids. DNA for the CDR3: TGTGCCAGCAGTTCGGGACTAGCGAGCGAGCAGTACCTC. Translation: CASSSGLASEQYL.

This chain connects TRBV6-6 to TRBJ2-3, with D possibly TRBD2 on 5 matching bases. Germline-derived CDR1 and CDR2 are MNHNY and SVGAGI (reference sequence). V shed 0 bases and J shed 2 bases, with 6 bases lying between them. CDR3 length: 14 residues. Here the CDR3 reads CASSYSDFTDTQYF. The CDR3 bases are TGTGCCAGCAGTTACTCGGACTTCACAGATACGCAGTATTTT.

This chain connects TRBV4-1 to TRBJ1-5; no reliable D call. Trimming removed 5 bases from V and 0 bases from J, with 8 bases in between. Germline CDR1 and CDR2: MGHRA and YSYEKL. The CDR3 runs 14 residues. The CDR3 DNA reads TGCGCCAGCAGCGGAACCAGTAGCAATCAGCCCCAGCATTTT. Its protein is CASSGTSSNQPQHF.

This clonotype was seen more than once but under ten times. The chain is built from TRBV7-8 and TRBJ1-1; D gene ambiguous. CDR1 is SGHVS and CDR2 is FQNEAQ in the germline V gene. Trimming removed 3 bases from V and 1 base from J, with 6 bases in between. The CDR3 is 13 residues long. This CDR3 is CASSFNRNTEAFF. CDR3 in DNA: TGTGCCAGCAGCTTTAATAGGAACACTGAAGCTTTCTTT. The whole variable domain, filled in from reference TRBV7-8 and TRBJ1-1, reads GAGVSQSPRYKVAKRGQDVALRCDPISGHVSLFWYQQALGQGPEFLTYFQNEAQLDKSGLPSDRFFAERPEGSVSTLKIQRTQQEDSAVYLCASSFNRNTEAFFGQGTRLTVV.

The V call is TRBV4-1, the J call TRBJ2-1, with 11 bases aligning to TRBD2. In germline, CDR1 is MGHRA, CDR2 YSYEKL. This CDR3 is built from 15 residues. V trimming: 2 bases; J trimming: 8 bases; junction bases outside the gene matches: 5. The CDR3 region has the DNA TGCGCCAGCAGCCAAACTAGCGGGGGTGTTCATGAGCAGTTCTTC. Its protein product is CASSQTSGGVHEQFF.

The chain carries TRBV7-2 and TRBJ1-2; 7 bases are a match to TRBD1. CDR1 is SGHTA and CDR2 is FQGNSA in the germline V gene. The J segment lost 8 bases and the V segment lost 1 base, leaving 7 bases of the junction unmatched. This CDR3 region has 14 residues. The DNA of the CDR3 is TGTGCCAGCAGCTTAGGAGATCACAGGGGAGGCTACACCTTC. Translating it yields CASSLGDHRGGYTF.

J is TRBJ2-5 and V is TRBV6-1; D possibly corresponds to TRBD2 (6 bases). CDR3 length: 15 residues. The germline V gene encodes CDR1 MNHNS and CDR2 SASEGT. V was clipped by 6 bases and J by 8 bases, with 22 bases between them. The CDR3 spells CASSLSLAGRDTQYF. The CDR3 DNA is TGTGCCAGCAGCCTTTCCCTAGCAGGGCGGGATACCCAGTACTTC.

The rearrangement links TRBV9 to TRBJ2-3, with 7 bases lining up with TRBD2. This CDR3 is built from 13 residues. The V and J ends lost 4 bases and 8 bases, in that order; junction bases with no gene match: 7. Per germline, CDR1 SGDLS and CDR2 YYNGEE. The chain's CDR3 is CASSTRDYPTQYF. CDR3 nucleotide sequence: TGTGCCAGCAGCACACGGGACTACCCTACGCAGTATTTT. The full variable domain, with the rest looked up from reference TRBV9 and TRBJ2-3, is DSGVTQTPKHLITATGQRVTLRCSPRSGDLSVYWYQQSLDQGLQFLIQYYNGEERAKGNILERFSAQQFPDLHSELNLSSLELGDSALYFCASSTRDYPTQYFGPGTRLTVL.

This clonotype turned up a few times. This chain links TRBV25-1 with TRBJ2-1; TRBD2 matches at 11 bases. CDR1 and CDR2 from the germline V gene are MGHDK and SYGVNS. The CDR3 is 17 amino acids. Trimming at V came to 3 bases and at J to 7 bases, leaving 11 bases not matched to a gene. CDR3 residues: CASSEPTTSGSRNEQFF. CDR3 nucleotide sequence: TGTGCCAGCAGTGAGCCCACCACTAGCGGGAGCCGAAATGAGCAGTTCTTC.

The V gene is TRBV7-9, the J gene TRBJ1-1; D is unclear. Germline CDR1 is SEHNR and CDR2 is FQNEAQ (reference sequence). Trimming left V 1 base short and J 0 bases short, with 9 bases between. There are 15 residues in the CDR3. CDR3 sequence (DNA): TGTGCCAGCAGCTTAGGCAGTATAATGAACACTGAAGCTTTCTTT. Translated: CASSLGSIMNTEAFF.

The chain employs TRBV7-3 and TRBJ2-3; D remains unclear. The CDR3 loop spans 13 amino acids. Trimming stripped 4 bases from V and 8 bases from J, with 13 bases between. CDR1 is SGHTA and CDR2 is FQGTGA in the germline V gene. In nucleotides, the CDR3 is TGTGCCAGCAGCTCGAAGGGCGGTGGTACGCAGTATTTT. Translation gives CASSSKGGGTQYF.

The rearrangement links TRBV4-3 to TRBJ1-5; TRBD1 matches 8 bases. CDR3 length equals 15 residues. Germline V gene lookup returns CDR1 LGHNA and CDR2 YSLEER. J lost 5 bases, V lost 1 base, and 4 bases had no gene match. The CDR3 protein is CASSQGTGYDQPQHF. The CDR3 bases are TGCGCCAGCAGCCAAGGGACAGGGTATGATCAGCCCCAGCATTTT.

CDR3 amino acids: CASSLFAGAYEQYF. The CDR3 DNA follows: TGTGCCAGCAGTTTATTTGCGGGGGCCTACGAGCAGTACTTC. The genes are TRBV27 and TRBJ2-7; 7 bases match TRBD2. Germline trimming cut 1 base from V and 2 bases from J; bases unmatched to any gene: 2. The CDR3 loop spans 14 amino acids. Per the germline V gene, CDR1 is MNHEY and CDR2 is SMNVEV (reference sequence).

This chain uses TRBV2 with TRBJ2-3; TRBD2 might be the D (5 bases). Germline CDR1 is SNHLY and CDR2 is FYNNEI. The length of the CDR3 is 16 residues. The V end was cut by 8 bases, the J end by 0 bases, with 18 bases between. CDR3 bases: TGTGCCAGCCCCGGCTTAACTAGTGCTAGCACAGATACGCAGTATTTT. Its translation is CASPGLTSASTDTQYF. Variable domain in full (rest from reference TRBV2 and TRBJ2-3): EPEVTQTPSHQVTQMGQEVILRCVPISNHLYFYWYRQILGQKVEFLVSFYNNEISEKSEIFDDQFSVERPDGSNFTLKIRSTKLEDSAMYFCASPGLTSASTDTQYFGPGTRLTVL.